Sequencing of this TCR beta chain was carried out in a study of CXCR3-negative and CXCR3-positive naive CD8 T cells. This CDR3 has 15 amino acids. CDR1 is MNHEY, CDR2 SVGEGT, per germline. UMI-labeled 5' RACE TRB cDNA libraries were prepared from the cells. Using the 5' RACE reads, TCRdb records one entry per CDR3 protein without DNA. The sample data list roughly 45,000 distinct CDR3 sequences. The V call is TRBV6-2 or TRBV6-3, the J call TRBJ2-3; TCRdb's D gene call, TRBD2, goes unchecked for lack of DNA. This clonotype originated in a human donor in good health. Some clones in this sample may be carry-over from other donors' samples. What was sequenced was naive CXCR3- CD8+ T cells from blood. Indicated subset: CD45RO-CCR7+CD27+CD95- naive CD8+ T cells lacking CXCR3 (TNR3-). This CDR3 reads CASNDRVLTTDTQYF.